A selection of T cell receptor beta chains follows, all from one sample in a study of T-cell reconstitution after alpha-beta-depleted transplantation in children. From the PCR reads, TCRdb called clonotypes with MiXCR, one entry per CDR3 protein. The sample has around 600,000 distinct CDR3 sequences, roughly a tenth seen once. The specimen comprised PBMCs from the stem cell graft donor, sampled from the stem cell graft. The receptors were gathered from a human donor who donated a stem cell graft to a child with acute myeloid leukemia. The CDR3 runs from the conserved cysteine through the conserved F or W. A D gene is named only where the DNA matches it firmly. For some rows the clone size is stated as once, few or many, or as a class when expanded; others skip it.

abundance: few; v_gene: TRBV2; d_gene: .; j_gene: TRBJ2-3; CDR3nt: TGTGCCAGCAGTGAACAGCGACCCACAGATACGCAGTATTTT; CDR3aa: CASSEQRPTDTQYF
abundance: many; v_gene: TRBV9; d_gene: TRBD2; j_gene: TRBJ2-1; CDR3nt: TGTGCCAGCAGCCAGACTAGCGGAATGACACACAATGAGCAGTTCTTC; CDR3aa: CASSQTSGMTHNEQFF
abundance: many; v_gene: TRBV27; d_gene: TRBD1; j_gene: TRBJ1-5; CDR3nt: TGTGCCAGCAGTGATCACCACAGGGGCCTGGGAAATCAGCCCCAGCATTTT; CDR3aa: CASSDHHRGLGNQPQHF
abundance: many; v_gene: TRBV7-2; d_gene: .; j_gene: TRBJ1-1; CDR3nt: TGTGCCAGCAGCGGGGGGGTGGGGACTGAAGCTTTCTTT; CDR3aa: CASSGGVGTEAFF
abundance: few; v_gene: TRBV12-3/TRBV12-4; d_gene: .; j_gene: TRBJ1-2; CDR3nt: TGTGCCAGCAGTTTAACGAGGCAGGGCTACACCTTC; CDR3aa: CASSLTRQGYTF
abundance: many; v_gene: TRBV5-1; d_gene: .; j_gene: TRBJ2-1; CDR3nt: TGCGCCAGCAGCTTGGCCATAGGGGGCAATGAGCAGTTCTTC; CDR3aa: CASSLAIGGNEQFF
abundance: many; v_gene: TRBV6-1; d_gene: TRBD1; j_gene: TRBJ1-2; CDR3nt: TGTGCCAGCAGTACCGGACAGGGGATTTTTGGCTACACCTTC; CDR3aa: CASSTGQGIFGYTF
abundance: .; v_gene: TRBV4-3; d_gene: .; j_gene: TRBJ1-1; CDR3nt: TGCGCCAGCAGCAATAGACAGGCGGCGAACACTGAAGCTTTCTTT; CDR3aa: CASSNRQAANTEAFF
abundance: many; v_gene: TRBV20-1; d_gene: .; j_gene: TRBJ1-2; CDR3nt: TGCAGTGCTTTGGGATCCTCAGAGTATGGCTACACCTTC; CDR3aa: CSALGSSEYGYTF
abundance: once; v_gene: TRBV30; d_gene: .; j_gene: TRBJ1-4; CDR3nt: TGTGCCTGGAGCCCAGGGACGCGGAAACTGTTTTTT; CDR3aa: CAWSPGTRKLFF
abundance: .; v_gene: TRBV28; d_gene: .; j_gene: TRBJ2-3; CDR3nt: TGTGCCAGCAGTACGCCGGCGAAACTCACAGATACGCAGTATTTT; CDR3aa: CASSTPAKLTDTQYF
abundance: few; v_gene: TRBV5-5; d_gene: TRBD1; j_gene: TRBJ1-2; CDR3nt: TGTGCCAGCAGCTTGACCGGACAGGAGAACTATGGCTACACCTTC; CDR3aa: CASSLTGQENYGYTF
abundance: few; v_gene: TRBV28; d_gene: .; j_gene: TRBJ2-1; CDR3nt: TGTGCCAGCAGGCCGGGGGTTTCTTCCTACAATGAGCAGTTCTTC; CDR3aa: CASRPGVSSYNEQFF
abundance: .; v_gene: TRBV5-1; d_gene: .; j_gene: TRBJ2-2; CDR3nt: TGCGCCAGCAGCGGACTGACCTGGAACACCGGGGAGCTGTTTTTT; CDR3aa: CASSGLTWNTGELFF
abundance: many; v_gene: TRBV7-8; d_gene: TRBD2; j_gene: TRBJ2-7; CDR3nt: TGTGCCAGCAGCTTCCTGCGGGAGGGAGCCTACGAGCAGTACTTC; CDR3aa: CASSFLREGAYEQYF
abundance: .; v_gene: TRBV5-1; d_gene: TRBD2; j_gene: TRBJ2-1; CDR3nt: TGCGCCAGCAGCTTGCCCCTAACGGCGGGAGACGATGAGCAGTTCTTC; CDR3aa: CASSLPLTAGDDEQFF
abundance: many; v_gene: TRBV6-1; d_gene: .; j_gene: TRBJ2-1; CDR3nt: TGTGCCAGCAGTCGTGGCGGGATACCCAATGAGCAGTTCTTC; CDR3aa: CASSRGGIPNEQFF
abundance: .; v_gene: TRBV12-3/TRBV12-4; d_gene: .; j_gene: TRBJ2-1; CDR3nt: TGTGCCAGCAGTCCCAGCGTCGATGAGCAGTTCTTC; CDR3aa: CASSPSVDEQFF
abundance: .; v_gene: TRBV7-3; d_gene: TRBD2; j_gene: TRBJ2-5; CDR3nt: TGTGCCAGCAGTTCTAGCGGGAGGGCGGAAGAGACCCAGTACTTC; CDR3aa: CASSSSGRAEETQYF
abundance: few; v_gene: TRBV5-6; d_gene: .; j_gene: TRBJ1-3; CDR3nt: TGTGCCAGCAGCCCCGTCCCAGGGGTCTCTGGAAACACCATATATTTT; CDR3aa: CASSPVPGVSGNTIYF
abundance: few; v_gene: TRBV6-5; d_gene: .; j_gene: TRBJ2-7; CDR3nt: TGTGCCAGCAGCCACCGGACTGGCTCCTACGAGCAGTACTTC; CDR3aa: CASSHRTGSYEQYF
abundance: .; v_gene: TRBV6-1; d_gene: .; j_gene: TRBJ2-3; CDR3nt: TGTGCCAGCACCTTTAAGGGGAACGGGGATACGCAGTATTTT; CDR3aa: CASTFKGNGDTQYF
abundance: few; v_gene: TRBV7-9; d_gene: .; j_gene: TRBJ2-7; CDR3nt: TGTGCCAGCAGCCCCGATAAAGTGGAGCAGTACTTC; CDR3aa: CASSPDKVEQYF
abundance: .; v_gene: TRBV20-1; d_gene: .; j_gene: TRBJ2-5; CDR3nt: TGCAGTGCTCTCCGGTCGTTACTAGCCGAGACCCAGTACTTC; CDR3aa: CSALRSLLAETQYF
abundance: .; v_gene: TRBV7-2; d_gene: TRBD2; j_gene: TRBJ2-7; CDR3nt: TGTGCCAGCAGCTCCGGGACTAGCGGGCCGTCCTACGAGCAGTACTTC; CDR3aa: CASSSGTSGPSYEQYF
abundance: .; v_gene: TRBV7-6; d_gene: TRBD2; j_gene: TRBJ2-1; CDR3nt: TGTGCCAGCAGCTTAGTGTCTGGCGGGAGTAGGTACAATGAGCAGTTCTTC; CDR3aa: CASSLVSGGSRYNEQFF
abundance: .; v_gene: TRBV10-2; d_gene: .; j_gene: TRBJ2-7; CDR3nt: TGCGCTATTGGGGAGGTACGGGAGCAGTACTTC; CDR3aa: CAIGEVREQYF
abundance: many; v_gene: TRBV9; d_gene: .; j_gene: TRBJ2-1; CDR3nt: TGTGCCAGCAGCCCTGGGTCAAGCTCCTACAATGAGCAGTTCTTC; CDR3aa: CASSPGSSSYNEQFF
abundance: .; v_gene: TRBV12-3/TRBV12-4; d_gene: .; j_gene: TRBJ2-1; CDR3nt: TGTGCCAGCAGTATATCGGGTTGGTACAATGAGCAGTTCTTC; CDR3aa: CASSISGWYNEQFF
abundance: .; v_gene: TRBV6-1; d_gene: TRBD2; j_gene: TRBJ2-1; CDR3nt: TGTGCCAGCAGGGGGACTAGCGGGAGCTCCTACAATGAGCAGTTCTTC; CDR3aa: CASRGTSGSSYNEQFF
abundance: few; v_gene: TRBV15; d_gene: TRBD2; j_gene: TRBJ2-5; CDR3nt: TGTGCCACCAGGAACCCGCCAGATAGCGGGAGAGGGAGAGAGACCCAGTACTTC; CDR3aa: CATRNPPDSGRGRETQYF
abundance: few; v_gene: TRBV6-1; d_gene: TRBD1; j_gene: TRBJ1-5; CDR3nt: TGTGCCGCACTAGGACAGGGGGCGAATCAGCCCCAGCATTTT; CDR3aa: CAALGQGANQPQHF
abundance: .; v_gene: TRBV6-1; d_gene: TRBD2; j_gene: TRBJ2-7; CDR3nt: TGTGCCAGCAGTGAAGCCCAGCGGGGAGCCTACGAGCAGTACTTC; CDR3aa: CASSEAQRGAYEQYF
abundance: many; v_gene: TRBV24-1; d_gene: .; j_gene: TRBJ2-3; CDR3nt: TGTGCCACCAGTGATACCGAGGGGGTAACAGATACGCAGTATTTT; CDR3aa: CATSDTEGVTDTQYF
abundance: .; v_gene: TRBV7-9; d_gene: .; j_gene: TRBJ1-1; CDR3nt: TGTGCCAGCAGCTTAGCGCAGGTTGGGGGTTCGGGCACTGAAGCTTTCTTT; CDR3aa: CASSLAQVGGSGTEAFF
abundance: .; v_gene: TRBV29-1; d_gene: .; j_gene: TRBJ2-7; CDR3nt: TGCAGCGTTAGTGGGGGGACGTCCTACGAGCAGTACTTC; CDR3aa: CSVSGGTSYEQYF
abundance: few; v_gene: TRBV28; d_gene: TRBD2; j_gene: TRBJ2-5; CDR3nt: TGTGCCAGCACGTACGCGGGAGGAGAGACCCAGTACTTC; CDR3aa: CASTYAGGETQYF
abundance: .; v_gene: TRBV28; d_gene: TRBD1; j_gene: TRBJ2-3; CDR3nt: TGTGCCAGCAGACTACAGGGGCCAGATACGCAGTATTTT; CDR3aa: CASRLQGPDTQYF
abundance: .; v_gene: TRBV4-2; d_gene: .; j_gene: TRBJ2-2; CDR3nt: TGTGCCAGCAGCCAAAGTCCCGGGGAGCTGTTTTTT; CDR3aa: CASSQSPGELFF
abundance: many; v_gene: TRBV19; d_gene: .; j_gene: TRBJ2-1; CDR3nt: TGTGCCAGTAAATTAGGGGGCTCCTACAATGAGCAGTTCTTC; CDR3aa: CASKLGGSYNEQFF
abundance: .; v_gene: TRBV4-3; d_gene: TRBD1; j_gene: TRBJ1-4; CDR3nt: TGCGCCAGCAGCCAATACGGGACAGGGACTATTGCAACTAATGAAAAACTGTTTTTT; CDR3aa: CASSQYGTGTIATNEKLFF